This T cell receptor beta chain was observed in a study of tumor-infiltrating lymphocytes in primary liver carcinoma. Study in general: The study reported T1-T3 N0M0 tumors spanning 4.2 to 10 cm.

This clonotype was seen more than once but under ten times. Unsorted whole blood supplied the blood RNA, and germline DNA was isolated too. From 500 ng of total RNA, TCR beta-specific cDNA was reverse-transcribed using a constant-region primer. Construction of TCR beta libraries relied on three successive nested multiplex PCR rounds employing slightly modified ARM-PCR. The opening two PCR rounds, around 9 cycles each, paired TRBV1-TRBV30 forward primers with a C-beta reverse primer. TCRdb re-analysed the multiplex PCR reads in MiXCR, keeping a single row per CDR3 protein. The sample lists 300,000 to 400,000 distinct CDR3 sequences, less than 75% occurring once. With 7 bases clipped from V and 9 bases from J, the junction kept 21 bases outside the gene matches. The germline V gene encodes CDR1 MNHEY and CDR2 SVGAGI. CDR3 length: 17 residues.

This receptor was identified in a man in his forties or fifties with primary liver carcinoma and hepatitis B virus infection. The chain uses TRBV6-5 and TRBJ2-1; 7 bases align to TRBD2. Material: peripheral blood. This chain's CDR3 is CASTKTGAAGVIGEQFF. For the CDR3, the DNA is TGTGCCAGCACCAAAACCGGGGCCGCGGGGGTAATCGGTGAGCAGTTCTTC.